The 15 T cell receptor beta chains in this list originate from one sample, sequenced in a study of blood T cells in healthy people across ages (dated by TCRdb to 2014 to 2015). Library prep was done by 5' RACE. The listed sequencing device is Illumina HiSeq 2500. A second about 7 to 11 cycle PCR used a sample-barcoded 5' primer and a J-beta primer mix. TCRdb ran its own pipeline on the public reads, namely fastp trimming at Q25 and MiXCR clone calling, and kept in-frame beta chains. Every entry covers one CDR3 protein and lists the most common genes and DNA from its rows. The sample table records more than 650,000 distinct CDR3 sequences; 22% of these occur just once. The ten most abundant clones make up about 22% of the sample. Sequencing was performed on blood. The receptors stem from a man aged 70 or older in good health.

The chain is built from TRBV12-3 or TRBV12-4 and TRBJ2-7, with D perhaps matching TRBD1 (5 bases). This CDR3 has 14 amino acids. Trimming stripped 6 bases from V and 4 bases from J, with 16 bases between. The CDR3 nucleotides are TGTGCCAGCAGCCCTTCGAGACAGTTATACGAGCAGTACTTC. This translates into CASSPSRQLYEQYF.

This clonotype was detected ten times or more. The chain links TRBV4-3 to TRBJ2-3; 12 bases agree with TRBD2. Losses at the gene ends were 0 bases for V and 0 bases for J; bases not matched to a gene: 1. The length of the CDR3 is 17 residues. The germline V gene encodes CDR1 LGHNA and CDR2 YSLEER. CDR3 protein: CASSQELAGGSTDTQYF. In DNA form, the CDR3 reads TGCGCCAGCAGCCAAGAACTAGCGGGAGGTAGCACAGATACGCAGTATTTT.

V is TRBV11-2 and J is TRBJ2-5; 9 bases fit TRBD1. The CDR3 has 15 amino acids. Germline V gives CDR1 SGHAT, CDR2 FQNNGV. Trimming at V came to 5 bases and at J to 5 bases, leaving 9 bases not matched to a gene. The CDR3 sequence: CASSPTGQGYETQYF. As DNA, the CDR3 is TGTGCCAGCAGCCCAACGGGACAGGGATACGAGACCCAGTACTTC.

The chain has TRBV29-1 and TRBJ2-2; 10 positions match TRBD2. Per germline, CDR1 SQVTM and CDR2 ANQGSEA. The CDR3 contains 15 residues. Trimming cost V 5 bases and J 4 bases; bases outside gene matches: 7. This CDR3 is CSVKPSGSGTGELFF. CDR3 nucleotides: TGCAGCGTTAAACCTAGCGGGAGCGGCACCGGGGAGCTGTTTTTT.

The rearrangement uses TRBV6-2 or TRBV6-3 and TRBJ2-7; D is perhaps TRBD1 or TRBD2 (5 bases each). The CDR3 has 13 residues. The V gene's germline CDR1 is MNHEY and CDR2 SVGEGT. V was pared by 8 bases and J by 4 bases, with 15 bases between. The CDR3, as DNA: TGTGCCAGCCGGGGCACTCAGAATTACGAGCAGTACGTC. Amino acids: CASRGTQNYEQYV.

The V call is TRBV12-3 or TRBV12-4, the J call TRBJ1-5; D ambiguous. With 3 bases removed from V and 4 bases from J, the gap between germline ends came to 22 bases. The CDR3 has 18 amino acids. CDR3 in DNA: TGTGCCAGCAGTTTTGGGTCTGAAGGGCAGGACTATAATCAGCCCCAGCATTTT. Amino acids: CASSFGSEGQDYNQPQHF.

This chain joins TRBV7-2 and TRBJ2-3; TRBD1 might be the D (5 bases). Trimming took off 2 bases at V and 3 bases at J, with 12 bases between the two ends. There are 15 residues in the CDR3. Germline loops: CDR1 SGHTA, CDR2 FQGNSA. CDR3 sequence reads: CASSLMRAGTDTQYF. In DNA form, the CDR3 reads TGTGCCAGCAGCTTAATGCGAGCAGGGACAGATACGCAGTATTTT. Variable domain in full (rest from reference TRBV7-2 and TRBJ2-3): GAGVSQSPSNKVTEKGKDVELRCDPISGHTALYWYRQSLGQGLEFLIYFQGNSAPDKSGLPSDRFSAERTGGSVSTLTIQRTQQEDSAVYLCASSLMRAGTDTQYFGPGTRLTVL.

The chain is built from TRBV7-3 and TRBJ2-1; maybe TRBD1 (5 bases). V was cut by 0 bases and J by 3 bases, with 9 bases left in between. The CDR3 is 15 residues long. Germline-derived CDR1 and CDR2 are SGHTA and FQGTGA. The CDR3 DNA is TGTGCCAGCAGCTTAACGGCGACAGTCTACAATGAGCAGTTCTTC. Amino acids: CASSLTATVYNEQFF.

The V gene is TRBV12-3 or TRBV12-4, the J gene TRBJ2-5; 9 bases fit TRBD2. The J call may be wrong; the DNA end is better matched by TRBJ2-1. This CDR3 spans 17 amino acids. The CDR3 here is CASSRASGEIVYNEQFF. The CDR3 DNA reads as TGTGCCAGCAGCCGGGCTAGCGGGGAAATCGTTTACAATGAGCAGTTCTTC.

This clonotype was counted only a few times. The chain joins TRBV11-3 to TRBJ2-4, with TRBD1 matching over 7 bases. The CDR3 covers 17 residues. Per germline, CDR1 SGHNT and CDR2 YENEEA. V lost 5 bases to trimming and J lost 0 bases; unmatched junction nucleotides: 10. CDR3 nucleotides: TGTGCCAGCAGCCCGGAACGACAGGGCCTAGCCAAAAACATTCAGTACTTC. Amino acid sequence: CASSPERQGLAKNIQYF.

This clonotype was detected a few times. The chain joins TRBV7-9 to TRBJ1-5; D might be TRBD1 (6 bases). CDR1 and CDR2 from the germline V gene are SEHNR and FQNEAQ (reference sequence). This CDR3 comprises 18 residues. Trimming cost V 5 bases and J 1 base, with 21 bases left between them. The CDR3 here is CASSPAGDFSGSNQPQHF. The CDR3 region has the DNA TGTGCCAGCAGCCCGGCAGGGGACTTCTCTGGGAGCAATCAGCCCCAGCATTTT.

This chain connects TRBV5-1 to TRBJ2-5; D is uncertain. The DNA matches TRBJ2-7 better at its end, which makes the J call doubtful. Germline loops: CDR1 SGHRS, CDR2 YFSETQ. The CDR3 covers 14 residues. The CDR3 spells CASSLGRHAYEQYF. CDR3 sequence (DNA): TGCGCCAGCAGCTTGGGACGGCACGCCTACGAGCAGTACTTC.

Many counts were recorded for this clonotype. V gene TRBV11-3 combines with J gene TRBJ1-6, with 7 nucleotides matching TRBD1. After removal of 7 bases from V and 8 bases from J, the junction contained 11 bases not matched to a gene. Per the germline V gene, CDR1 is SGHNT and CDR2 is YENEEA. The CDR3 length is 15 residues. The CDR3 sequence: CASNIQGGADSPLHF. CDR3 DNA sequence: TGTGCCAGCAACATCCAAGGGGGCGCAGATTCACCCCTCCACTTT.

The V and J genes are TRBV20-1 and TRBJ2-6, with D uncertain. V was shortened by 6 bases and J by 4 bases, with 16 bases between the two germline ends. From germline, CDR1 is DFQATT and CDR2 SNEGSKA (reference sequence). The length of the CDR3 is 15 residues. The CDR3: CSAHLPSGGANVLTF. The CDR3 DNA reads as TGCAGTGCCCATCTGCCCTCAGGCGGGGCCAACGTCCTGACTTTC.

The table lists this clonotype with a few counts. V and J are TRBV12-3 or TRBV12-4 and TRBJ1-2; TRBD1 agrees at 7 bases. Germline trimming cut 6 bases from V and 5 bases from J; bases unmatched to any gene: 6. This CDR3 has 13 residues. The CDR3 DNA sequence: TGTGCCAGCAGCCCTAACAGGGGTTATGGCTACACCTTC. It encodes CASSPNRGYGYTF.